Listed below are T cell receptor beta chains from one sample, sequenced in a study of cytomegalovirus exposure and HLA in healthy donors. Sequencing used immunoSEQ multiplex PCR; TCRdb keeps in-frame clones, though not all of them. The table includes roughly 93,000 clones, roughly 82% detected once. Material: PBMCs. The receptors were sampled from a human donor in good health. Both conserved end residues are part of each CDR3. D genes are given only for firm matches. Clone size is not always given. Where it is, it says once, few, many or a class for expanded clones.

j_call v_call d_call clone_size cdr3_aa cdr3_nt
TRBJ2-5 TRBV7-9 - - CASFRIVQGHQETQYF TGTGCCAGCTTTAGGATCGTACAGGGCCACCAAGAGACCCAGTACTTC
TRBJ1-1 TRBV6-5 TRBD1 - CASSYVLDRGGTEAFF TGTGCCAGCAGTTACGTGCTCGACAGGGGGGGGACTGAAGCTTTCTTT
TRBJ2-7 TRBV2 TRBD1 - CASTTGGTTVPYEQYF TGTGCCAGCACGACAGGGGGAACTACGGTCCCCTACGAGCAGTACTTC
TRBJ1-1 TRBV9 TRBD1 - CASRPTGGPRTEAFF TGTGCCAGCAGACCTACAGGGGGCCCCCGGACTGAAGCTTTCTTT
TRBJ1-1 TRBV9 - - CASSLGGRPEAFF TGTGCCAGCAGCCTCGGGGGTCGGCCTGAAGCTTTCTTT
TRBJ2-7 TRBV5-1 TRBD2 - CASSLGSSGRPSGQYF TGCGCCAGCAGCTTGGGGTCTAGCGGGAGGCCCTCGGGGCAGTACTTC
TRBJ2-2 TRBV25-1 TRBD1 many CAASGTGDTGELFF TGTGCCGCCTCCGGGACAGGGGATACCGGGGAGCTGTTTTTT
TRBJ2-3 TRBV7-6 - - CASSLALGHSSDTQYF TGTGCCAGCAGCTTAGCGCTAGGCCATTCGTCCGATACGCAGTATTTT
TRBJ2-7 TRBV25-1 TRBD2 medium-sized CASSEGAGGPYEQYF TGTGCCAGCAGTGAGGGTGCGGGGGGTCCCTACGAGCAGTACTTC
TRBJ1-5 TRBV6-6 - - CASSYSGAGNQPQHF TGTGCCAGCAGTTACTCGGGAGCGGGCAATCAGCCCCAGCATTTT
TRBJ2-5 TRBV29-1 - - CSVGGHTQETQYF TGCAGCGTTGGGGGGCACACTCAAGAGACCCAGTACTTC
TRBJ2-7 TRBV5-1 TRBD1 - CASSLKGQGPGEQYF TGCGCCAGCAGCTTGAAGGGACAGGGGCCGGGAGAGCAATACTTC
TRBJ2-3 TRBV5-6 - - CASSPGDTQYF TGTGCCAGCAGCCCAGGGGATACGCAGTATTTT
TRBJ2-2 TRBV6-4 - - CASSLDSTWTGELFF TGTGCCAGCAGTTTGGACTCAACTTGGACCGGGGAGCTGTTTTTT
TRBJ1-1 TRBV7-8 - - CASSLWYEGNTEAFF TGTGCCAGCAGCCTATGGTATGAGGGGAACACTGAAGCTTTCTTT
TRBJ2-5 TRBV9 TRBD1 few CASSFGQGGTQYF TGTGCCAGCAGCTTCGGACAGGGCGGGACCCAGTACTTC
TRBJ1-1 TRBV5-1 TRBD1 - CASSTGQRNTEAFF TGCGCCAGCAGCACGGGACAGAGGAACACTGAAGCTTTCTTT
TRBJ1-4 TRBV10-3 TRBD1 few CAISEPDRRGEKLFF TGTGCCATCAGTGAGCCGGACAGGAGGGGTGAAAAACTGTTTTTT
TRBJ2-5 TRBV5-1 TRBD2 - CASSISGGETQYF TGCGCCAGCAGTATAAGCGGGGGAGAGACCCAGTACTTC
TRBJ2-1 TRBV4-3 - - CASSQAAESSYNEQFF TGCGCCAGCAGCCAAGCAGCGGAGAGCTCCTACAATGAGCAGTTCTTC
TRBJ2-7 TRBV7-9 - - CSSSPVPLRGMRTYEQYF TGTTCCAGCAGCCCCGTCCCCCTTCGGGGAATGAGGACCTACGAGCAGTACTTC
TRBJ1-2 TRBV9 - - CASSVAERPTSIYGYTF TGTGCCAGCAGCGTAGCGGAGAGACCGACTTCTATCTATGGCTACACCTTC
TRBJ2-7 TRBV7-6 - - CASSPSPGEQYF TGTGCCAGCAGCCCATCACCCGGCGAGCAGTACTTC